The 28 T cell receptor beta chains listed next were all sequenced from one sample in a study of blood T cell repertoires in COVID-19. Profiled with immunoSEQ multiplex PCR; TCRdb holds only in-frame clones, not every one. The sample lists 30,000 to 50,000 clones, approximately 85% occurring once. What was sequenced was peripheral blood. Source of these receptors: a human donor in a cohort sampled during active COVID-19.

V gene TRBV6-2 or TRBV6-3 combines with J gene TRBJ1-1, with 7 bases aligning to TRBD1. The CDR3 is 15 residues long. Germline trimming cut 2 bases from V and 4 bases from J; bases unmatched to any gene: 7. Per the germline V gene, CDR1 is MNHEY and CDR2 is SVGEGT. CDR3: CASSYLGRGSTEAFF. The CDR3 bases are TGTGCCAGCAGTTACCTGGGCAGGGGGAGCACTGAAGCTTTCTTT.

The V call is TRBV3-1 (or the pseudogene TRBV3-2), the J call TRBJ2-5; D possibly corresponds to TRBD2 (7 bases). V was trimmed by 1 base and J by 5 bases, leaving 14 bases between them. This CDR3 comprises 15 residues. Germline-derived CDR1 and CDR2 are LGHDT and YNNKEL (reference sequence). This CDR3 reads CASSQGGGGRETQYF. Written as DNA, the CDR3 is TGTGCCAGCAGCCAAGGGGGCGGGGGCAGGGAGACCCAGTACTTC.

In this sample, this clone turned up once. The chain carries TRBV7-8 and TRBJ1-1, with a weak D call TRBD1 (5 bases). Germline values: CDR1 SGHVS, CDR2 FQNEAQ. V was trimmed by 2 bases and J by 0 bases, leaving 10 bases between them. This CDR3 region has 15 residues. The CDR3 spells CASSLMGPMNTEAFF. CDR3 coding DNA: TGTGCCAGCAGCTTAATGGGGCCAATGAACACTGAAGCTTTCTTT.

The chain links TRBV6-4 to TRBJ1-2, with TRBD1 identical over 8 bases. V lost 6 bases and J lost 7; bases outside the gene matches: 7. The CDR3 is 13 amino acids. Germline-derived CDR1 and CDR2 are MRHNA and SNTAGT. CDR3 DNA sequence: TGTGCCAGCAGACCTGACAGGGGAGGTGGCTACACCTTC. Encoded protein: CASRPDRGGGYTF.

The genes are TRBV19 and TRBJ2-1, with D possibly TRBD2 on 6 matching bases. Germline loops: CDR1 LNHDA, CDR2 SQIVND (reference sequence). With 4 bases removed from V and 7 bases from J, the gap between germline ends came to 20 bases. This CDR3 region has 16 residues. The CDR3 here is CASSTGWDSSRNEQFF. CDR3 nucleotide sequence: TGTGCCAGTAGTACTGGGTGGGACTCATCCCGGAATGAGCAGTTCTTC.

V is TRBV7-2 and J is TRBJ2-1, with 11 nucleotides matching TRBD2. Per the germline V gene, CDR1 is SGHTA and CDR2 is FQGNSA. Trimming cost V 7 bases and J 4 bases; bases outside gene matches: 6. The CDR3 sequence is 15 residues long. The CDR3 region has the DNA TGTGCCAGCACCCGGACTAGCGGGCTATACAATGAGCAGTTCTTC. This translates into CASTRTSGLYNEQFF.

The V and J genes are TRBV11-1 and TRBJ1-6; D is uncertain. This CDR3 comprises 14 residues. V was pared by 2 bases and J by 8 bases, with 10 bases between. Germline CDR1 is SGHAT and CDR2 is FQDESV (reference sequence). The CDR3 DNA reads as TGTGCCAGCAGCTTAAGCGTCACCTATTCACCCCTCCACTTT. Its protein is CASSLSVTYSPLHF.

V and J are TRBV11-2 and TRBJ1-2, with D tentatively TRBD1 (6 bases). Between the trimmed V and J ends, which lost 5 bases and 5 bases, there was a span of 15 bases. Germline loops: CDR1 SGHAT, CDR2 FQNNGV. This CDR3 is 14 amino acids long. The CDR3 bases are TGTGCCAGCAGCCCAAGGACAGACTTATATGGCTACACCTTC. Protein product: CASSPRTDLYGYTF.

The chain has TRBV25-1 and TRBJ2-7; the D gene is possibly TRBD1 (5 bases). CDR3 size: 13 residues. V shed 4 bases and J shed 1 base, with 8 bases lying between them. The germline V gene encodes CDR1 MGHDK and CDR2 SYGVNS. CDR3 in DNA: TGTGCCAGCAGTGTAGGGGCATCCTACGAGCAGTACTTC. As protein: CASSVGASYEQYF.

The V and J genes are TRBV25-1 and TRBJ1-3; maybe TRBD1 (6 bases). The V gene lost 4 bases and the J gene lost 0 bases, with 13 bases spanning the gap. The CDR3 is made up of 16 amino acids. Germline CDR1 is MGHDK and CDR2 is SYGVNS. Here the CDR3 reads CASSGLQGISGNTIYF. The CDR3 DNA reads as TGTGCCAGCAGTGGACTACAGGGAATCTCTGGAAACACCATATATTTT.

J is TRBJ1-6 and V is TRBV3-1 (or the pseudogene TRBV3-2), with no clear D. Germline CDR1 and CDR2: LGHDT and YNNKEL (reference sequence). This CDR3 region has 12 residues. V lost 2 bases to trimming and J lost 7 bases, with 3 bases between them. CDR3 DNA: TGTGCCAGCAGCCAAATAAATTCACCCCTCCACTTT. Amino acid sequence: CASSQINSPLHF.

About this clone: The same CDR3 arises from other DNA sequences in this sample as well. The genes are TRBV30 and TRBJ1-2, with a possible D match to TRBD1 (5 bases). This CDR3 region has 12 residues. Trimming shortened V by 4 bases and J by 2 bases, and 8 bases separated the two germline ends. From germline, CDR1 is GTSNPN and CDR2 SVGIG (reference sequence). CDR3 amino acids: CAWKGLNYGYTF. CDR3 nucleotides: TGTGCCTGGAAGGGACTCAACTATGGCTACACCTTC.

This clone was counted once. The CDR3 reads CASSSLSGRALNEQFF. The CDR3 DNA sequence: TGTGCCAGCAGTTCCCTTAGCGGGAGGGCCCTCAATGAGCAGTTCTTC. The chain combines TRBV6-5 with TRBJ2-1, with TRBD2 identical over 11 bases. This CDR3 contains 16 residues. Germline V CDR1 and CDR2: MNHEY, SVGAGI. V trimming: 4 bases; J trimming: 6 bases; junction bases outside the gene matches: 8.

J is TRBJ2-3 and V is TRBV19, with TRBD2 as a possible D gene (6 bases). Germline loops: CDR1 LNHDA, CDR2 SQIVND (reference sequence). The CDR3 sequence is 13 residues long. With 4 bases removed from V and 2 bases from J, the gap between germline ends came to 7 bases. The CDR3 reads CASSSGTTDTQYF. The DNA for the CDR3 is TGTGCCAGTAGTAGCGGGACCACAGATACGCAGTATTTT.

This clone was observed a single time. The chain has TRBV3-1 (or the pseudogene TRBV3-2) and TRBJ1-5; tentative D call: TRBD1 (6 bases). The germline gives CDR1 LGHDT, CDR2 YNNKEL (reference sequence). This CDR3 spans 18 amino acids. V lost 1 base, J lost 0 bases, and 16 bases lay in between. CDR3 loop: CASSQGYSRGHSNQPQHF. The CDR3 DNA is TGTGCCAGCAGCCAAGGTTATTCGCGGGGGCATAGCAATCAGCCCCAGCATTTT.

J is TRBJ2-5 and V is TRBV11-3, with D perhaps TRBD1 (5 bases). V lost 2 bases and J 3 bases, leaving 10 bases between the germline ends. Germline loops: CDR1 SGHNT, CDR2 YENEEA. This CDR3 has 14 amino acids. The CDR3 coding sequence is TGTGCCAGCAGCTTAAGGGGCAGGGAAGAGACCCAGTACTTC. Amino acids: CASSLRGREETQYF.

The CDR3 is CASSLSSGGGNTIYF. CDR3 coding DNA: TGTGCCAGCAGTTTAAGTAGCGGGGGAGGAAACACCATATATTTT. This sequence joins TRBV27 and TRBJ1-3, with D maybe TRBD1 (5 bases). This CDR3 is built from 15 residues. Trimming cost V 2 bases and J 4 bases, with 12 bases left between them. Per the germline V gene, CDR1 is MNHEY and CDR2 is SMNVEV (reference sequence).

This clone has more than one count but fewer than ten. The V and J genes are TRBV9 and TRBJ1-3; D remains ambiguous. This CDR3 spans 15 amino acids. Trimming left V 0 bases short and J 4 bases short, with 11 bases between. Looked up from germline, CDR1 is SGDLS and CDR2 is YYNGEE. The DNA of the CDR3 is TGTGCCAGCAGCGTAGAGGGAGGGCTGGGAAACACCATATATTTT. Translated: CASSVEGGLGNTIYF.

The gene calls are TRBV19 and TRBJ1-5, with TRBD1 matching 7 bases. Germline trimming cut 4 bases from V and 0 bases from J; bases unmatched to any gene: 6. In germline, CDR1 is LNHDA, CDR2 SQIVND (reference sequence). The CDR3 covers 16 residues. The CDR3 DNA reads as TGTGCCAGTAGTAGGGGACAGCCGAATAGCAATCAGCCCCAGCATTTT. It translates to CASSRGQPNSNQPQHF.

The chain joins TRBV15 to TRBJ2-7; 7 bases align to TRBD1. The CDR3 sequence is 13 residues long. The germline V gene encodes CDR1 LNHNV and CDR2 YYDKDF (reference sequence). With V trimmed by 6 bases and J by 3 bases, 5 bases remained unmatched. Here the CDR3 reads CATRKGQSYEQYF. In DNA form, the CDR3 reads TGTGCCACCAGGAAGGGACAGAGCTACGAGCAGTACTTC.

The rearrangement links TRBV5-1 to TRBJ2-5, with 9 bases matching TRBD1. There are 14 residues in the CDR3. Trimming removed 3 bases from V and 3 bases from J; junction bases left unmatched: 3. Germline V gene lookup returns CDR1 SGHRS and CDR2 YFSETQ. This CDR3 is CASSYRGLEETQYF. The CDR3 DNA reads as TGCGCCAGCAGCTACAGGGGGCTAGAAGAGACCCAGTACTTC. Together with reference TRBV5-1 and TRBJ2-5, the CDR3 gives the full variable domain: KAGVTQTPRYLIKTRGQQVTLSCSPISGHRSVSWYQQTPGQGLQFLFEYFSETQRNKGNFPGRFSGRQFSNSRSEMNVSTLELGDSALYLCASSYRGLEETQYFGPGTRLLVL.

The J gene is TRBJ2-3, the V gene TRBV7-3, with 8 bases lining up with TRBD2. V lost 2 bases, J lost 2 bases, and 6 bases stayed unmatched. The germline V gene encodes CDR1 SGHTA and CDR2 FQGTGA. CDR3 length equals 16 residues. The CDR3: CASSLGGGGNTDTQYF. The DNA for the CDR3 is TGTGCCAGCAGCTTAGGCGGCGGGGGGAACACAGATACGCAGTATTTT.

The chain joins TRBV9 to TRBJ2-7, with 7 nucleotides matching TRBD1. Germline V gene sequence: CDR1 SGDLS, CDR2 YYNGEE. The CDR3 runs 15 residues. V shed 0 bases, J shed 0 bases, and the junction held 3 bases outside the gene matches. CDR3: CASSVATGLSYEQYF. The CDR3 region has the DNA TGTGCCAGCAGCGTAGCGACAGGGCTCTCCTACGAGCAGTACTTC.

This chain connects TRBV5-1 to TRBJ1-4; D is undetermined. This CDR3 is 16 amino acids long. With 1 base removed from V and 0 bases from J, the gap between germline ends came to 10 bases. Germline-derived CDR1 and CDR2 are SGHRS and YFSETQ. CDR3 region: CASSLYRGTTNEKLFF. The CDR3 DNA follows: TGCGCCAGCAGCTTGTACCGGGGTACAACTAATGAAAAACTGTTTTTT.

The rearrangement uses TRBV28 and TRBJ2-4; 10 bases fit TRBD2. V shed 5 bases, J shed 10 bases, and the junction held 5 bases outside the gene matches. Germline values: CDR1 MDHEN, CDR2 SYDVKM. The CDR3 sequence is 13 residues long. The CDR3 reads CASSTRLAGIQYF. DNA of the CDR3: TGTGCCAGCAGTACCCGACTAGCGGGTATTCAGTACTTC.

The CDR3 spells CASSPFRLAGKTDTQYF. In DNA form, the CDR3 reads TGTGCCAGCAGCCCCTTTCGACTAGCGGGGAAGACAGATACGCAGTATTTT. The chain is built from TRBV3-1 (or the pseudogene TRBV3-2) and TRBJ2-3; 11 bases are shared with TRBD2. Germline CDR1 is LGHDT and CDR2 is YNNKEL (reference sequence). V lost 4 bases to trimming and J lost 3 bases; unmatched junction nucleotides: 9. The CDR3 covers 17 residues.

The chain has TRBV6-5 and TRBJ2-7, with 8 bases identical to TRBD1. Germline lookup yields CDR1 MNHEY and CDR2 SVGAGI. J was trimmed by 5 bases and V by 6 bases; bases with no gene match: 6. The CDR3 is 13 amino acids. Here the CDR3 DNA reads TGTGCCAGCAGGCGGACAGGGTCCCACGAGCAGTACTTC. Protein: CASRRTGSHEQYF.

This sequence joins TRBV30 and TRBJ2-1, with D unclear. The germline V gene encodes CDR1 GTSNPN and CDR2 SVGIG (reference sequence). The CDR3 covers 13 residues. Deletions cut 0 bases from V and 12 bases from J, with 15 bases between. The CDR3 spells CAWSVLISPGQFF. The CDR3 nucleotides read TGTGCCTGGAGTGTACTTATCTCCCCAGGGCAGTTCTTC.